This T cell receptor (beta chain) was recorded in a study of T cells in Graves' hyperthyroidism and ophthalmopathy. Points from the study as a whole: From stable hyperthyroidism, ophthalmopathy was set apart by a 13 V-J model.

With regard to this clonotype: Its cognate antigen is unknown.

Regions amplified from RNA transcripts were the TCR beta CDR3 regions. With the HTBI primer set, the TCR CDR3 went through a first round of RT-PCR. TCRdb re-called the multiplex PCR reads with MiXCR, one entry per CDR3 protein. In the table there are about 530,000 distinct CDR3 sequences, approximately 17% of which are singletons. This CDR3 comprises 15 residues. The germline gives CDR1 MNHNS, CDR2 SASEGT. V lost 5 bases, J lost 4 bases, and 7 bases stayed unmatched. Sequencing was carried out using blood. This rearrangement joins TRBV6-1 to TRBJ2-2; TRBD1 matches 7 bases. The sequence was collected from a woman aged 18 to 35 with Graves' ophthalmopathy. The CDR3 is CASSSRDRTTGELFF. CDR3 in DNA: TGTGCCAGCAGTTCCCGGGACAGAACCACCGGGGAGCTGTTTTTT.